This T cell receptor (beta chain) comes out of a study of CD8 T cells in Susac syndrome (dated by TCRdb to between 2018 and 2020). In terms of the full investigation: Whether CD8+ T cell activation and differentiation in Susac syndrome was antigen driven was tested using repertoire sequencing. The study compared CD8+ T cell repertoire clonality among roughly eleven healthy donors, roughly 14 Susac syndrome patients and 15 multiple sclerosis patients. On the study overall, not on this receptor specifically: The TCR sequencing and HLA analysis was acknowledged to have included a relatively small number of individuals.

The trim is 4 bases for V and 3 bases for J, with a gap of 9 bases between the germline ends. From the cysteine up to the phenylalanine, the CDR3 has a length of 13 residues. Only the CDR3 DNA is retained, 39 bases long and in frame from the first base. From the germline V gene, CDR1 is SNHLY and CDR2 is FYNNEI. Comments on this clonotype: Its antigen is still unknown. Base quality data are lacking; no much larger clone is found one base away.

RNA was extracted using the RNeasy kit, and roughly 0.5 to 1 ug of the RNA was reverse transcribed with random hexamers. The immunoSEQ multiplex PCR assay, which covers 54 Vbeta and 13 Jbeta segments, was used to amplify TCR beta CDR3 regions. Bias from PCR amplification was corrected by using a synthetic template baseline for primer optimization and for computational correction. Concerning the study's data processing: Only productive sequences were kept, with reads annotated to V, D and J genes according to IMGT and analyzed in immunoSEQ Analyzer. To calculate clonality, Shannon entropy was normalized by log2 of the number of productive unique sequences and then subtracted from one. Public and private clones were assessed among the 100 most prevalent clones of each patient and control. Clones were defined as Susac-specific if absent from the healthy and MS cohorts, from under 1,200 published viral clones and from other ImmuneACCESS disease sequences. Starting from the raw public reads, TCRdb applied fastp trimming at Q25, assembled clones with MiXCR and retained in-frame beta chains. For every CDR3 protein sequence, its rows merge into one entry that carries the most common genes and DNA. The V and J calls here are based on TCRdb, not the publication. Present in this sample are some 160,000 distinct CDR3 sequences, approximately 95% of which were seen just once. Jointly, the top ten make up around 0.15% of the sample.

High-throughput TCR beta sequencing profiled peripheral blood CD8+ and CD4+ T cells from healthy donors, Susac syndrome patients and multiple sclerosis patients. The multiple sclerosis controls were treatment-naive patients whose relapsing-remitting disease, either stable or active, fulfilled the revised McDonald criteria. CD8+ TEMRA cells were enriched by FACS, while bulk CD8+ and CD4+ T cells were purified by magnetic negative isolation. Blood was drawn into EDTA tubes, processed within 24 hours, and PBMCs were isolated by density gradient centrifugation. PBMCs destined for TCR sequencing were cryopreserved in liquid nitrogen and later thawed in a 37 °C water bath. The sorted or isolated CD4+, CD8+ and CD8+ TEMRA cells had a purity of 90% or higher.

This chain is built from TRBV2 and TRBJ1-1; no D gene is confidently identified. The TCR originated in a human donor with multiple sclerosis. Sequencing used CD8+ T cells from PBMCs. The base sequence is TGTGCCAGCAGTGGGAGCGGGGACACTGAAGCTTTCTTT. Translated, this is CASSGSGDTEAFF.